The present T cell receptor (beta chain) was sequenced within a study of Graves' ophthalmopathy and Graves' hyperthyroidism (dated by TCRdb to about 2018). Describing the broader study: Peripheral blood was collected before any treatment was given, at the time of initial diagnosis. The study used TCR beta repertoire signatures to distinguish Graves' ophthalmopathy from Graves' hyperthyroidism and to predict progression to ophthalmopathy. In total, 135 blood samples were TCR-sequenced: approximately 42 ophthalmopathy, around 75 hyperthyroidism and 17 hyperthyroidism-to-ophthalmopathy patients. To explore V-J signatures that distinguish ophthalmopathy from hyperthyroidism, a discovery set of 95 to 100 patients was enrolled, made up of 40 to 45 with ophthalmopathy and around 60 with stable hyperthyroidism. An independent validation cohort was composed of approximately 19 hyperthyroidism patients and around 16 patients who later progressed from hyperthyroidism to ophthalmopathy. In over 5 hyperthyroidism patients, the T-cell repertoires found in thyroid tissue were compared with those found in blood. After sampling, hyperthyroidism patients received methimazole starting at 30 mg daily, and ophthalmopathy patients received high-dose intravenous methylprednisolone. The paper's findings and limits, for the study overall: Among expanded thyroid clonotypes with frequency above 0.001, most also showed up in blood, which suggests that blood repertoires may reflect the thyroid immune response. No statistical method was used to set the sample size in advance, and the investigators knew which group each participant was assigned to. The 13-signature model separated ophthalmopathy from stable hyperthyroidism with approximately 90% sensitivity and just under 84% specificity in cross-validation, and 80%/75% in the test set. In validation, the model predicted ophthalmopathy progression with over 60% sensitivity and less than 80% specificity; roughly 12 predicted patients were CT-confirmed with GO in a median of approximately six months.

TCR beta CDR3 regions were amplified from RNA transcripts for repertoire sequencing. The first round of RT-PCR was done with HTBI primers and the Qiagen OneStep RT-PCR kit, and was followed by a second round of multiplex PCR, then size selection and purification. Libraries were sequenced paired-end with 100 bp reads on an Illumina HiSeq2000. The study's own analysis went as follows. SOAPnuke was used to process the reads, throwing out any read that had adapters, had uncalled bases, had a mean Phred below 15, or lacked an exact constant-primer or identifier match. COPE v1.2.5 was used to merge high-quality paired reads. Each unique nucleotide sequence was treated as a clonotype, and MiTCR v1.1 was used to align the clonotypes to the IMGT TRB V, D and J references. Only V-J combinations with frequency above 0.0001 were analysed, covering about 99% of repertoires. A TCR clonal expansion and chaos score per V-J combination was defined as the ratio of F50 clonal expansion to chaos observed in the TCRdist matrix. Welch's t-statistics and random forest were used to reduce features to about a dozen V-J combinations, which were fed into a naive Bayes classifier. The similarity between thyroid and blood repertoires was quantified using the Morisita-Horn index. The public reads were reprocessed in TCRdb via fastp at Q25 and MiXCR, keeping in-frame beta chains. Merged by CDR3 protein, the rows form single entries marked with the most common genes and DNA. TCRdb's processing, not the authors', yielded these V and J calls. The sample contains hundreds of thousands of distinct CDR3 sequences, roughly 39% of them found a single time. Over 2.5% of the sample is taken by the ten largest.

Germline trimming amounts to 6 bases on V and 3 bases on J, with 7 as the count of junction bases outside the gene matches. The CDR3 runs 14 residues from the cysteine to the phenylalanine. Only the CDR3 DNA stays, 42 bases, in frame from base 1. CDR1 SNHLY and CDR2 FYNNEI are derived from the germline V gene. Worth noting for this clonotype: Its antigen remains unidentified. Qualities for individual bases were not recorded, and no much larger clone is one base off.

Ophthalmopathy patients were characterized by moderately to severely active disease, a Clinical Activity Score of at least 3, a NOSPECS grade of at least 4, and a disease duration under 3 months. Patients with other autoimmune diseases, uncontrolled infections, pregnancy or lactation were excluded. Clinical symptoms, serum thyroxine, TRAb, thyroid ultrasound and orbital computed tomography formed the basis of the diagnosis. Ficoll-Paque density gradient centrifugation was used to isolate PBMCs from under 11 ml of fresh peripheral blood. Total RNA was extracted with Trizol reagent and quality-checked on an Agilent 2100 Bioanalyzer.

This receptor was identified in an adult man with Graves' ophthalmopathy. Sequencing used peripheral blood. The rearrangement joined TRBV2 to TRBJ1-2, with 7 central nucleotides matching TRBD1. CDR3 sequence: CASSSRGGDYGYTF. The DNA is TGTGCCAGCAGCTCTCGAGGGGGCGACTATGGCTACACCTTC.